A selection of T cell receptor beta chains follows, all from one sample in a study of chemoradiotherapy in HPV16-positive cancers. Profiling relied on immunoSEQ multiplex PCR, and the TCRdb table lists in-frame clones only, not all of them. The profile shows 10,000 to 15,000 clones, 89% of them singletons. This material consisted of blood, taken from a patient who underwent chemoradiotherapy. Receptors were obtained from a human donor with HPV-associated anogenital cancer. The conserved cysteine and the conserved F or W are not part of the CDR3 here.

j_gene: TRBJ2-7
v_gene: TRBV7-7
CDR3aa: ASSPRQGSSEQY

j_gene: TRBJ1-2
v_gene: TRBV5-4
CDR3aa: ASSRSRQGHGYT

j_gene: TRBJ2-7
v_gene: TRBV7-2
CDR3aa: ASSLTQPDEQY

j_gene: TRBJ2-3
v_gene: TRBV7-8
CDR3aa: ASSLLGAGRILTTQY

j_gene: TRBJ2-1
v_gene: TRBV7-3
CDR3aa: ASSLAGGLYNEQF

j_gene: TRBJ2-1
v_gene: TRBV15
CDR3aa: ATSRDGTGYNEQF

j_gene: TRBJ1-6
v_gene: TRBV19
CDR3aa: ASSPSYRGNSPLH

j_gene: TRBJ2-5
v_gene: TRBV27
CDR3aa: ASSQPDSGETQY

j_gene: TRBJ2-2
v_gene: TRBV7-9
CDR3aa: ASSPGLATTGELF

j_gene: TRBJ1-5
v_gene: TRBV4-3
CDR3aa: ASSQDLPGYQPQH

j_gene: TRBJ1-2
v_gene: TRBV7-6
CDR3aa: ASSPNPDGYGYT

j_gene: TRBJ2-1
v_gene: TRBV7-9
CDR3aa: ASSGTKVSSNEQF

j_gene: TRBJ1-5
v_gene: TRBV19
CDR3aa: ASNLRGQPQH

j_gene: TRBJ2-1
v_gene: TRBV9
CDR3aa: ASSTHSSRHNEQF

j_gene: TRBJ1-1
v_gene: TRBV5-1
CDR3aa: ASRSNTEAF

j_gene: TRBJ2-7
v_gene: TRBV2
CDR3aa: ASRREGGPYEQY